The 3 T cell receptor beta chains listed next were all sequenced from one sample in a study of T cells after yellow fever vaccination. TCRdb re-analysed the 5' RACE reads in MiXCR, keeping a single row per CDR3 protein. The table has approximately 130,000 distinct CDR3 sequences, about 16% seen once. This specimen consisted of CD8+ T cells sorted from PBMCs, obtained 5 days after the yellow fever booster vaccination. All receptors derive from a young man who received the YFV17D yellow fever vaccine.

This clonotype was found a few times. This chain joins TRBV20-1 and TRBJ1-1; 9 nucleotides align to TRBD1. Trimming at V came to 0 bases and at J to 0 bases, leaving 5 bases not matched to a gene. Germline V gene sequence: CDR1 DFQATT, CDR2 SNEGSKA (reference sequence). The CDR3 is 16 amino acids. This CDR3 is CSARDRDRAMNTEAFF. DNA for the CDR3: TGCAGTGCTAGAGACAGGGACAGGGCTATGAACACTGAAGCTTTCTTT.

In this sample, this clonotype turned up a few times. V usage is TRBV2 and J usage is TRBJ2-1; 11 nucleotides agree with TRBD2. J gave up 4 bases and V 6 bases, and 5 bases lay outside the gene matches. The CDR3 loop spans 15 amino acids. Germline lookup yields CDR1 SNHLY and CDR2 FYNNEI. The CDR3 here is CASRPLAGDYNEQFF. The DNA for the CDR3 is TGTGCCAGCAGACCACTAGCGGGGGATTACAATGAGCAGTTCTTC. Drawing the rest from reference TRBV2 and TRBJ2-1, the complete variable domain is EPEVTQTPSHQVTQMGQEVILRCVPISNHLYFYWYRQILGQKVEFLVSFYNNEISEKSEIFDDQFSVERPDGSNFTLKIRSTKLEDSAMYFCASRPLAGDYNEQFFGPGTRLTVL.

V and J are TRBV4-3 and TRBJ2-5, with D tentatively TRBD1 (6 bases). CDR3 length equals 17 residues. Germline lookup yields CDR1 LGHNA and CDR2 YSLEER. V lost 0 bases and J lost 5, with 19 bases in between. DNA for the CDR3: TGCGCCAGCAGCCAAGAATTGGGACAAAGGGATTCTGAGACCCAGTACTTC. This gives the protein CASSQELGQRDSETQYF.